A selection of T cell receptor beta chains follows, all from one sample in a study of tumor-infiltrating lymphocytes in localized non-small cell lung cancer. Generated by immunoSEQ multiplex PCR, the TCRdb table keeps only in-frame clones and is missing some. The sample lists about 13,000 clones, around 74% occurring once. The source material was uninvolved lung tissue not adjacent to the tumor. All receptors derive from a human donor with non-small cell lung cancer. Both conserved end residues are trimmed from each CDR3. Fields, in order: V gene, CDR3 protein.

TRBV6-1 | ASRAGSGANVLT
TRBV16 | ASSQWAERGVNEQF
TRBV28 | ASSGGTDTTGELF
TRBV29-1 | SVERGRADTQY
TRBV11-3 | ASSLGTSTDTQY
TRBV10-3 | ATGSSTDTQY
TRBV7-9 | ASSPAASGRVGNEQF
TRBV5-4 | ASSSRTDFYGYT
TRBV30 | AWSGQGIVTGNTIY
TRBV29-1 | SVDGGGGYT
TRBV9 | ASSVDPGQGATAF
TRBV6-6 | ASRPSADASREQY
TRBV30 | AWSLRAYQETQY
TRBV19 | ASSAGQEFHGYT
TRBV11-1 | ASSWDGDYEQY
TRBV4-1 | ASSQDPGELF